A single sample gave rise to the 3 T cell receptor beta chains below, sequenced in a study of blood T cell repertoires in COVID-19. TCRdb keeps only in-frame clones here, not all; method: immunoSEQ multiplex PCR. The repertoire includes under 300,000 clones, roughly 88% of them detected once, and about 2% sits in the top ten. Sequenced input: peripheral blood. The receptors here all came from a man aged 25 to 45 who had recovered from COVID-19.

CDR3 sequence (DNA): TGTGCCAGCAGCACTAGCGGGGGGACCTACAATGAGCAGTTCTTC. It encodes CASSTSGGTYNEQFF. This chain connects TRBV9 to TRBJ2-1; 12 bases agree with TRBD2. Germline CDR1 is SGDLS and CDR2 is YYNGEE. The J segment lost 2 bases and the V segment lost 4 bases, leaving 1 base of the junction unmatched. This CDR3 has 15 residues.

V gene TRBV5-1 combines with J gene TRBJ1-3; D unclear. The germline gives CDR1 SGHRS, CDR2 YFSETQ. The CDR3 spans 14 residues. V was cut by 1 base and J by 0 bases, with 5 bases left in between. CDR3 bases: TGCGCCAGCAGCTTGTTGAGCTCTGGAAACACCATATATTTT. Protein: CASSLLSSGNTIYF.

This clone has just one count. This chain links TRBV6-5 with TRBJ1-2; possible D gene TRBD1, 5 bases. V was clipped by 0 bases and J by 0 bases, with 8 bases between them. The length of the CDR3 is 15 residues. Looked up from germline, CDR1 is MNHEY and CDR2 is SVGAGI. This CDR3 reads CASSYSAGSNYGYTF. CDR3 in DNA: TGTGCCAGCAGTTACTCAGCAGGGTCTAACTATGGCTACACCTTC.